This is a list of T cell receptor beta chains from one sample in a study of shared clonotypes between healthy human individuals. The table came from immunoSEQ multiplex PCR; TCRdb's copy has only in-frame clones and leaves some out. Of around 2.1 million clones listed, 90% to 95% were seen once; the top ten hold around 1.7%. Specimen: naive CD8+ T cells from PBMCs. These receptors originate from a man younger than 30 in good health. Some clones in this sample may be carry-over from other donors' samples. Both conserved end residues are part of each CDR3. The D gene is left open where the match is weak. Size is stated for part of the rows, as once, few or many counts, or as a class when the clone is expanded.

cdr3_nt cdr3_aa clone_size d_call j_call v_call
TGCGCCAGCCGCGCTGGGAACACTGAAGCTTTCTTT CASRAGNTEAFF few . TRBJ1-1 TRBV4-3
TGCGCCAGCAGCCAAGAAAGCGCTAGAGCGAGCCGGTCCTCTCTCTATGGCTACACCTTC CASSQESARASRSSLYGYTF . . TRBJ1-2 TRBV4-1
TGTGCCAGCAGCTTGGGGGGGGATCAGCCCCAGCATTTT CASSLGGDQPQHF . . TRBJ1-5 TRBV5-4
TGTGCCAGCAGTTTCCTAGCGGGAGGGCCAGAGGGGGAGCAGTTCTTC CASSFLAGGPEGEQFF . TRBD2 TRBJ2-1 TRBV27
TGTGCCAGTAGTGTCCCAAGGAGTGAGCAGTTCTTC CASSVPRSEQFF once . TRBJ2-1 TRBV19
TGTGCCAGCAGCTCCAGGGGGACTACCTACGAGCAGTACTTC CASSSRGTTYEQYF . . TRBJ2-7 TRBV13
TGTGCCAGCAGCCCGGGGACTAGCAGCCAAGAGACCCAGTACTTC CASSPGTSSQETQYF . TRBD2 TRBJ2-5 TRBV5-8
TGTGCCAGCATGTTTCAGGGGAGCAATCAGCCCCAGCATTTT CASMFQGSNQPQHF . . TRBJ1-5 TRBV27
TGTGCCAGCACCCGCCGGGCGGTGGGCACAGATACGCAGTATTTT CASTRRAVGTDTQYF . . TRBJ2-3 TRBV6-5
TGTGCCAGCAGTATACTCCCCGGGACAGGGGTTCCCGGGGAGCTGTTTTTT CASSILPGTGVPGELFF . TRBD1 TRBJ2-2 TRBV27
TGTGCCAGCAGTCCTTTATCGCTCTCTCAGGGTTATGAAAAACTGTTTTTT CASSPLSLSQGYEKLFF . . TRBJ1-4 TRBV27
TGTGCCAGCAGCGTAGGGGGTAGTGGTACAGATACGCAGTATTTT CASSVGGSGTDTQYF . . TRBJ2-3 TRBV9
TGTGCCAGCAGCCAAGATGGGGACAGGGTTGACACTGAAGCTTTCTTT CASSQDGDRVDTEAFF . TRBD1 TRBJ1-1 TRBV4-2
TGTGCCAGCAGTTTAGTAAGGGGCTGGAAGGTTGAAAAACTGTTTTTT CASSLVRGWKVEKLFF . . TRBJ1-4 TRBV28
TGCGCCAGCAGCCAAGAGATAGCGGGGGCCTACGAGCAGTACTTC CASSQEIAGAYEQYF . TRBD2 TRBJ2-7 TRBV4-3
TGCGCCAGCAGCTTTCGGGGGGCACCCTTCACAGATACGCAGTATTTT CASSFRGAPFTDTQYF . . TRBJ2-3 TRBV5-1
TGCGCCAGCAGCTTGAGCCTTAGCGGGAGTGTCGAGCAGTACTTC CASSLSLSGSVEQYF once TRBD2 TRBJ2-7 TRBV5-1
TGTGCCAGCAGTTTATTTGGGGGGGGTAATTCACCCCTCCACTTT CASSLFGGGNSPLHF . . TRBJ1-6 TRBV27
TGTGCCAGCAGTTTATTGGCGACAGGGAACTATGGCTACACCTTC CASSLLATGNYGYTF . TRBD1 TRBJ1-2 TRBV28
TGTGCCAGCAGTTTTATGGGCACTGAAGCTTTCTTT CASSFMGTEAFF . . TRBJ1-1 TRBV28
TGTGCCAGCAGCGTATGGGCTAGCGGGAGTCGGGAGACCCAGTACTTC CASSVWASGSRETQYF . TRBD2 TRBJ2-5 TRBV9
TGTGCCAGCAGCCAAGTATTTCAGGGCTACCTACAAGAGACCCAGTACTTC CASSQVFQGYLQETQYF . . TRBJ2-5 TRBV4-2
TGTGCCAGTGTCCCGCTGGGGGTTCGGACTGAAGCTTTCTTT CASVPLGVRTEAFF . . TRBJ1-1 TRBV6-5
TGTGCCAGCAGCTTTGGCAGAAATGAGCAGTTCTTC CASSFGRNEQFF . . TRBJ2-1 TRBV5-4
TGTGCCAGCAGCTCTCGACTAGCGGCTCAAGAGACCCAGTACTTC CASSSRLAAQETQYF . TRBD2 TRBJ2-5 TRBV9
TGTGCCAGCAGCTTAGGGAGCGAGGGGAGCAATCAGCCCCAGCATTTT CASSLGSEGSNQPQHF . . TRBJ1-5 TRBV13
TGTGCCAGCAGCGAGACAGGGGCTAACTATGGCTACACCTTC CASSETGANYGYTF . TRBD1 TRBJ1-2 TRBV7-9
TGTGCCAGCAGTTCAAGACTAGCGGGAGTAGCAGATACGCAGTATTTT CASSSRLAGVADTQYF . TRBD2 TRBJ2-3 TRBV6-5
TGTGCCAGCAGCTTCCCCTTAGCGGCCCCCAATGAGCAGTTCTTC CASSFPLAAPNEQFF . . TRBJ2-1 TRBV7-9
TGTGCCAGCAGCCAAGATTCGAGGGTTCAAGTAGCGGCCAACACCGGGGAGCTGTTTTTT CASSQDSRVQVAANTGELFF . . TRBJ2-2 TRBV4-2
TGTGCCAGCAGCTTAGGACTAGCGGGACCCTACCAAGAGACCCAGTACTTC CASSLGLAGPYQETQYF . TRBD2 TRBJ2-5 TRBV7-9
TGTGCCAGCAGCTTATGGCCCCCAGAGACCCAGTACTTC CASSLWPPETQYF . . TRBJ2-5 TRBV5-6
TGTGCCAGCAGCGGCCCCAACGTAGAGGGCGGGGGGACAGATACGCAGTATTTT CASSGPNVEGGGTDTQYF . TRBD2 TRBJ2-3 TRBV2
TGCGCCAGCAGCCAACATTCGGGACAGGGGATAAACGAGCAGTACTTC CASSQHSGQGINEQYF . TRBD1 TRBJ2-7 TRBV4-1
TGTGCCAGCAGCGTAGGGGACAGCCAAAAACTGTTTTTT CASSVGDSQKLFF . TRBD1 TRBJ1-4 TRBV9
TGTGCCAGCAGACTTAGTGCAGATACGCAGTATTTT CASRLSADTQYF . . TRBJ2-3 TRBV27
TGTGCCAGCAGCTTAAGTTCGGGGGACACTGAAGCTTTCTTT CASSLSSGDTEAFF . . TRBJ1-1 TRBV7-9
TGTGCCTGGAGGGCCGGGACCCGCGAGACCGGGGAGCTGTTTTTT CAWRAGTRETGELFF . . TRBJ2-2 TRBV30
TGTGCCAGCAGCAGACGACAGGGGGCGAACACTGAAGCTTTCTTT CASSRRQGANTEAFF . TRBD1 TRBJ1-1 TRBV7-9
TGTGCCAGCAGCGTTCCCATAACAGGGTCGGGGGCCAACGTCCTGACTTTC CASSVPITGSGANVLTF . . TRBJ2-6 TRBV9
TGTGCCAGCAGCCAAGGACAGACGCCCGAGCAGTACTTC CASSQGQTPEQYF . . TRBJ2-7 TRBV11-2
TGTGCCAGCAGCCAAGTCCCGCGCAGTCGAGATTACGAGCAGTACTTC CASSQVPRSRDYEQYF . . TRBJ2-7 TRBV14
TGCGCCAGCAGCGCGCCCGGACAGGGGATGGCTGGGGCCAACGTCCTGACTTTC CASSAPGQGMAGANVLTF . TRBD1 TRBJ2-6 TRBV5-1
TGTGCCAGCAGCGACGCAAAAGGCGAGCAGTACTTC CASSDAKGEQYF . . TRBJ2-7 TRBV5-4
TGTGCCAGCAGTTTATCCCCAGACAGAACTCAGTACTTC CASSLSPDRTQYF . . TRBJ2-4 TRBV27
TGTGCCAGCAGCTTCGGCGGACGGCGCAGTACGCAGTATTTT CASSFGGRRSTQYF . . TRBJ2-3 TRBV7-6
TGTGCCAGCAGCCAAGGGGCGGGAGTGTATTACGAGCAGTACTTC CASSQGAGVYYEQYF . TRBD2 TRBJ2-7 TRBV11-2
TGTGCCACCGGACAGGGGGCTAGCACAGATACGCAGTATTTT CATGQGASTDTQYF once TRBD1 TRBJ2-3 TRBV10-3
TGTGCCACCAGCCCTCCCCGGAGGGACTTTCGCTACGAGCAGTACTTC CATSPPRRDFRYEQYF . . TRBJ2-7 TRBV15
TGTGCCAGCAGCTTGGTTCCGCTCACAACTAATGAAAAACTGTTTTTT CASSLVPLTTNEKLFF . . TRBJ1-4 TRBV7-8
TGTGCCAGTAGTCCCCGCTACGGGAACACCATCGACTACGAGCAGTACTTC CASSPRYGNTIDYEQYF . . TRBJ2-7 TRBV19
TGTGCCAGCAGCCCGTTAATCGGGACAGGGGGCAACGAGCAGTACTTC CASSPLIGTGGNEQYF . TRBD1 TRBJ2-7 TRBV7-2
TGTGCCAGCAGCCCCGGGACTAGCGGGCCCAGCTCCTACAATGAGCAGTTCTTC CASSPGTSGPSSYNEQFF . TRBD2 TRBJ2-1 TRBV7-6
TGTGCCAGCAGTTCCTGGACAGCGACCTACGAGCAGTACTTC CASSSWTATYEQYF . . TRBJ2-7 TRBV27